Below, 6 T cell receptor beta chains from the same sample are listed, as sequenced in a study of cytomegalovirus exposure and HLA in healthy donors (dated by TCRdb to 2016 to 2017). Library preparation was by the immunoSEQ multiplex PCR assay. For the multiplex PCR, a mixture combining 60 forward primers for TCR Vbeta segments and 13 reverse primers for TCR Jbeta segments was used. TCRdb mirrors the immuneACCESS table, restricted to in-frame sequences. Some clones are absent from its copies; in checked studies, under half trace to an unresolved V gene, and the reason for the others is unknown. The sample's table covers 65,000 to 95,000 clones. The top ten hold roughly 1.5% of the sample. Material for sequencing was PBMCs. These TCRs come from a woman aged 60-70 years in good health and CMV-seronegative.

The J gene is TRBJ2-7, the V gene TRBV27, with 7 positions matching TRBD2. Per the germline V gene, CDR1 is MNHEY and CDR2 is SMNVEV (reference sequence). The CDR3 length is 15 residues. V trimming: 1 base; J trimming: 2 bases; junction bases outside the gene matches: 5. Written as DNA, the CDR3 is TGTGCCAGCAGTTTATTAGCTAGCGGTGCCTACGAGCAGTACTTC. Translation gives CASSLLASGAYEQYF.

The CDR3 region has the DNA TGTGCCAGCAGCCCGGGGGGGATGGATGAAAAACTGTTTTTT. Translated, it gives CASSPGGMDEKLFF. The chain combines TRBV6-6 with TRBJ1-4; the D gene is possibly TRBD1 (5 bases). V lost 6 bases and J lost 6, with 14 bases in between. Germline loops: CDR1 MNHNY, CDR2 SVGAGI (reference sequence). CDR3 length: 14 residues.

The chain has TRBV6-6 and TRBJ2-1; the D gene is possibly TRBD1 (5 bases). This CDR3 spans 12 amino acids. Germline V CDR1 and CDR2: MNHNY, SVGAGI (reference sequence). With 5 bases removed from V and 7 bases from J, the gap between germline ends came to 9 bases. This chain's CDR3 is CASSINRNEQFF. DNA for the CDR3: TGTGCCAGCAGTATTAACAGGAATGAGCAGTTCTTC.

The V call is TRBV28, the J call TRBJ2-1, with TRBD2 matching over 12 bases. CDR1 and CDR2 (germline): MDHEN, SYDVKM. CDR3 length: 15 residues. V gave up 6 bases and J gave up 5 bases; unmatched junction bases: 5. CDR3 sequence reads: CASSLTSGRHNEQFF. The CDR3 DNA is TGTGCCAGCAGCCTTACTAGCGGGAGGCACAATGAGCAGTTCTTC.

The chain employs TRBV27 and TRBJ2-5; 7 bases agree with TRBD1. V lost 6 bases to trimming and J lost 5 bases; unmatched junction nucleotides: 6. This CDR3 region has 13 residues. The V gene's germline CDR1 is MNHEY and CDR2 SMNVEV (reference sequence). This CDR3 is CASSTTGYETQYF. CDR3 coding DNA: TGTGCCAGCAGCACGACAGGGTATGAGACCCAGTACTTC.

The CDR3 region is CASSLDRPVYEQYF. The CDR3 DNA is TGTGCCAGCAGTTTAGACAGGCCGGTCTACGAGCAGTACTTC. This chain uses TRBV28 with TRBJ2-7; D perhaps matches TRBD1 (6 bases). This CDR3 region has 14 residues. The V and J ends lost 2 bases and 3 bases respectively, with 11 bases between them. Germline V gives CDR1 MDHEN, CDR2 SYDVKM.